This T cell receptor beta chain was profiled in a study of cytomegalovirus exposure and HLA in healthy donors. Findings and limits, study-wide: Researchers left out some V segments, among them TRBV6-2 and TRBV6-3, as indistinguishable. It was likely that a cluster of highly shared sequence variants was a sequencing artifact.

Donors sampled were nominally healthy, though unrecorded immune exposures were likely. This clone occurred a few times. The antigen remains undetermined. PCR employed 60 Vbeta and 13 Jbeta primers. TCRdb's copy holds only in-frame clones and misses some; the assay was immunoSEQ multiplex PCR. The sample shows more than 80,000 clones, approximately 76% of them seen only once. The CDR3 contains 14 residues. Germline loops: CDR1 SEHNR, CDR2 FQNEAQ (reference sequence). The V end was cut by 5 bases, the J end by 2 bases, with 10 bases between. Sequencing was performed on PBMCs. This sequence joins TRBV7-9 and TRBJ2-1; D remains unclear. The clonotype was recovered from a woman in her sixties or seventies in good health and CMV-seropositive. CDR3 nucleotides: TGTGCCAGCAGCCTCCACAATACCTACAATGAGCAGTTCTTC. Protein sequence: CASSLHNTYNEQFF.